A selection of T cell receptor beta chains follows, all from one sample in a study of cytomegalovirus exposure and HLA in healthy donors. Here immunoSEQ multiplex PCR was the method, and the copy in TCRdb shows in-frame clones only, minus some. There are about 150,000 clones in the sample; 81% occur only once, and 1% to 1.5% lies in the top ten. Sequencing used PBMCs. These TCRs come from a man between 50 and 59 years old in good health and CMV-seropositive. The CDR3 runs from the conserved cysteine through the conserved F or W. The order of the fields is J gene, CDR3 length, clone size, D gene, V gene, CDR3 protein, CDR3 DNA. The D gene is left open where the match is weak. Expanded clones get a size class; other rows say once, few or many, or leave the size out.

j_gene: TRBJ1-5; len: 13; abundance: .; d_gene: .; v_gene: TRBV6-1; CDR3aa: CASSTQREQPQHF; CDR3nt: TGTGCCAGCAGTACACAGCGGGAACAGCCCCAGCATTTT
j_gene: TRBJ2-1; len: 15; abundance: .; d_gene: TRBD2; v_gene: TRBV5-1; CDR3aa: CASTPSGAVGNEQFF; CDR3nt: TGCGCCAGCACTCCTAGCGGGGCCGTCGGTAATGAGCAGTTCTTC
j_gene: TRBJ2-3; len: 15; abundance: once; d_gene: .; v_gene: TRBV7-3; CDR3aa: CASSLTYERTDTQYF; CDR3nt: TGTGCCAGCAGCTTAACCTACGAGAGGACAGATACGCAGTATTTT
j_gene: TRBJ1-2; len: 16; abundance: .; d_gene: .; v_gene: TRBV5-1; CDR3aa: CASKREQTLFLYGYTF; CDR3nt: TGCGCCAGCAAACGGGAACAGACCCTTTTTCTCTATGGCTACACCTTC
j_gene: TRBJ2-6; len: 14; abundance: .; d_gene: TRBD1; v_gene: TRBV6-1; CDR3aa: CASRPPGQGDVLTF; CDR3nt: TGTGCCAGCCGCCCCCCGGGACAGGGGGACGTCCTGACTTTC
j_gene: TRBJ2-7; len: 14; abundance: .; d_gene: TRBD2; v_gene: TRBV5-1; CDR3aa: CASSLPSGSYEQYF; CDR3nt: TGCGCCAGCAGCTTGCCTAGCGGCTCCTACGAGCAGTACTTC
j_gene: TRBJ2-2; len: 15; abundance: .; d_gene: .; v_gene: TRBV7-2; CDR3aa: CASTHGGVNTGELFF; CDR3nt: TGTGCCAGCACCCATGGCGGGGTAAACACCGGGGAGCTGTTTTTT
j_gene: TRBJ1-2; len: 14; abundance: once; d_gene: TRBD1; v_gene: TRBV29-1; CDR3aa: CSVGGTGKDYGYTF; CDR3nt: TGCAGCGTTGGAGGGACAGGGAAGGACTATGGCTACACCTTC
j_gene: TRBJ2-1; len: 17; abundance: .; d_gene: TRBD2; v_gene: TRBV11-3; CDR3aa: CASSLAPTSGSSYEQFF; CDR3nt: TGTGCCAGCAGCTTAGCCCCGACTAGCGGGAGCTCTTATGAGCAGTTCTTC
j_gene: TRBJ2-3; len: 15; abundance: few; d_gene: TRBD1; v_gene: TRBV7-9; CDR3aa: CASSPWGQGPDTQYF; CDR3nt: TGTGCCAGCAGCCCCTGGGGACAGGGCCCAGATACGCAGTATTTT
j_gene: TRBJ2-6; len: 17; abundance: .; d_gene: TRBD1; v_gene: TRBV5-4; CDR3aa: CASSPSTGGSGANVLTF; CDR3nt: TGTGCCAGCAGCCCCTCGACAGGGGGCTCTGGGGCCAACGTCCTGACTTTC
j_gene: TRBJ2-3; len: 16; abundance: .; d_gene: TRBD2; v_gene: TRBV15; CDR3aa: CATSDRDQGGPDTQYF; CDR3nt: TGTGCCACCAGCGACCGGGACCAGGGAGGGCCAGATACGCAGTATTTT
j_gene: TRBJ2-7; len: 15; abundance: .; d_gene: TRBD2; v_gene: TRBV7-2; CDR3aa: CASSLAGTSGYEQYF; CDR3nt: TGTGCCAGCAGCTTAGCCGGGACTAGCGGTTACGAGCAGTACTTC
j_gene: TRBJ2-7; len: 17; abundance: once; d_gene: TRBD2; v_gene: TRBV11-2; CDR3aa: CASSRSASGGSPYEQYF; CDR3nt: TGTGCCAGCAGCCGCTCGGCTAGCGGGGGTTCTCCCTACGAGCAGTACTTC
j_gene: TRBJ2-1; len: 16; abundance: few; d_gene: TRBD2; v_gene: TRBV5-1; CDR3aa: CASSAGGTSGTNEQFF; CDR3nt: TGCGCCAGCAGCGCGGGGGGGACTAGCGGGACGAATGAGCAGTTCTTC
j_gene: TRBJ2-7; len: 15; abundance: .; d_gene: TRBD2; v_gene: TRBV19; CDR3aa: CASSIRLADSYEQYF; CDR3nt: TGTGCCAGTAGTATACGGCTAGCGGACTCCTACGAGCAGTACTTC
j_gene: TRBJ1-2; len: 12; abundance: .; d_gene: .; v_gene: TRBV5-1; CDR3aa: CASSSTDYGYTF; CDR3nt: TGCGCCAGCAGCTCCACAGACTATGGCTACACCTTC
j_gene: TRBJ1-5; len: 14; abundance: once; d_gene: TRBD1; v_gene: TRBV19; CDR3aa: CASSGQGQDQPQHF; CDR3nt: TGTGCCAGTAGCGGACAGGGGCAAGATCAGCCCCAGCATTTT
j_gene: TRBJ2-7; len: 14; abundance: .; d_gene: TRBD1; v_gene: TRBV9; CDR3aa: CASSSDRGAHEQYF; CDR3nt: TGTGCCAGCAGCTCGGACAGGGGGGCGCACGAGCAGTACTTC
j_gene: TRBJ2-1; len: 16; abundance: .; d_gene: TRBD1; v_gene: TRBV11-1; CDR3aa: CASLRFGQGFYNEQFF; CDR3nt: TGTGCCAGTCTACGGTTCGGACAGGGTTTCTACAATGAGCAGTTCTTC
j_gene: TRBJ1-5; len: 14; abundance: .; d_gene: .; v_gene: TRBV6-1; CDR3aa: CASSSQYSNQPQHF; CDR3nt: TGTGCCAGCAGTTCGCAGTATAGCAATCAGCCCCAGCATTTT
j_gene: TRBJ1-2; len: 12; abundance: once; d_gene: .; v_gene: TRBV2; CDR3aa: CASRRQDYGYTF; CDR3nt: TGTGCCAGCCGCCGACAGGACTATGGCTACACCTTC
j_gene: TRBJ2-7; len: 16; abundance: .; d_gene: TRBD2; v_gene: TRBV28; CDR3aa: CASSRPPTSGEYEQYF; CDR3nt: TGTGCCAGCAGTCGCCCCCCAACTAGCGGGGAGTACGAGCAGTACTTC
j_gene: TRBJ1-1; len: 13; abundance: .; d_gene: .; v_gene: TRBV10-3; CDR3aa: CAARGGVNTEAFF; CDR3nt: TGTGCCGCCCGGGGGGGGGTGAACACTGAAGCTTTCTTT
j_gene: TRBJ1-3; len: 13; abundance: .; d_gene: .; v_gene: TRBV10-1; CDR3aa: CASSDPGGNTIYF; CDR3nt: TGCGCCAGCAGTGACCCCGGGGGAAACACCATATATTTT
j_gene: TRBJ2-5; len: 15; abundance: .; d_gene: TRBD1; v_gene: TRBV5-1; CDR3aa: CASTEGQGPQETQYF; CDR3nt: TGCGCCAGCACCGAGGGACAGGGCCCACAAGAGACCCAGTACTTC
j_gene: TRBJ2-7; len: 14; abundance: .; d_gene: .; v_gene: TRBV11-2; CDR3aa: CASSASLVGHEQYF; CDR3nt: TGTGCCAGCAGCGCAAGTCTAGTAGGCCACGAGCAGTACTTC
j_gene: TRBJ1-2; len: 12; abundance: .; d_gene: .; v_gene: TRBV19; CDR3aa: CASIGREGGYTF; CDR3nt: TGTGCCAGTATTGGCAGGGAGGGTGGCTACACCTTC
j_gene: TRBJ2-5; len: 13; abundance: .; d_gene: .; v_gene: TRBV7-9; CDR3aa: CASSPRTAETQYF; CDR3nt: TGTGCCAGCAGCCCCCGGACAGCGGAGACCCAGTACTTC
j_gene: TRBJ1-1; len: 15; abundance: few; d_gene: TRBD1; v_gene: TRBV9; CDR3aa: CASSFSGTGGKEAFF; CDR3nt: TGTGCCAGCAGCTTCTCCGGGACAGGGGGCAAGGAAGCTTTCTTT
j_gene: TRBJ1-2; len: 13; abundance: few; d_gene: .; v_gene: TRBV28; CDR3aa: CASTGSPNYGYTF; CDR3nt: TGTGCCAGCACCGGGAGTCCTAACTATGGCTACACCTTC
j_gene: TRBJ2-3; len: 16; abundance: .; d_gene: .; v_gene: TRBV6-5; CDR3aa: CASSYPRAGSTDTQYF; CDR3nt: TGTGCCAGCAGTTACCCCAGGGCGGGGAGCACAGATACGCAGTATTTT
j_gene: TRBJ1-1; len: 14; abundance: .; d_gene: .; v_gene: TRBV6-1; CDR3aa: CASTGRRGNTEAFF; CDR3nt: TGTGCCAGCACCGGAAGGAGGGGGAACACTGAAGCTTTCTTT
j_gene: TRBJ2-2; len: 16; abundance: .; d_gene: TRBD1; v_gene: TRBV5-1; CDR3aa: CASSLVGTAYTGELFF; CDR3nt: TGCGCCAGCAGCTTGGTTGGGACAGCGTACACCGGGGAGCTGTTTTTT
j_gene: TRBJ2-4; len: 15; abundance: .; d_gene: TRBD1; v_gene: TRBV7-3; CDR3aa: CASSLQGGTKNIQYF; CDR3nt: TGTGCCAGCAGCCTACAGGGGGGAACCAAAAACATTCAGTACTTC
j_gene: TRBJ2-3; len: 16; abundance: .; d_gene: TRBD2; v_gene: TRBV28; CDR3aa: CAAGGASGGHTDTQYF; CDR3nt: TGTGCTGCTGGGGGGGCTAGCGGGGGGCACACAGATACGCAGTATTTT
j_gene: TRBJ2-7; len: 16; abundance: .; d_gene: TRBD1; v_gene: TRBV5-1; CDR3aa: CASSYSGQDPSYEQYF; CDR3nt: TGCGCCAGCAGCTACAGCGGACAGGATCCCTCCTACGAGCAGTACTTC
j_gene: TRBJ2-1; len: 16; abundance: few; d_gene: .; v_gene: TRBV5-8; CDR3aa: CASSRRRGEVYNEQFF; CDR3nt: TGTGCCAGCAGCCGACGGCGGGGCGAGGTATACAATGAGCAGTTCTTC
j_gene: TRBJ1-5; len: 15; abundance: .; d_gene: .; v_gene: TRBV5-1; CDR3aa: CASSFGGQGGQPQHF; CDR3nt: TGCGCCAGCAGTTTTGGAGGCCAGGGAGGACAGCCCCAGCATTTT
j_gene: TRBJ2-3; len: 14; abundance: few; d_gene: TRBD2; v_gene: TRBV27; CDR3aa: CASKTSGRSDTQYF; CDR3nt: TGTGCCAGCAAAACTAGCGGGCGGTCAGATACGCAGTATTTT
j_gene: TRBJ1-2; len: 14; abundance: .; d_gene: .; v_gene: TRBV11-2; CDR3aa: CASNDPPQQGGYTF; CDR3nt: TGTGCCAGTAATGACCCACCCCAACAGGGTGGCTACACCTTC
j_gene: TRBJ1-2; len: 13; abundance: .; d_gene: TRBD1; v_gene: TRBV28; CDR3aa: CASSPGQLYGYTF; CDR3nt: TGTGCCAGCAGCCCGGGACAGCTCTATGGCTACACCTTC
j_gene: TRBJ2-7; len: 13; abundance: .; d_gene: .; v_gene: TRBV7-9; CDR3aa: CASSEDLTGEQYF; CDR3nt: TGTGCCAGCAGCGAAGACCTCACGGGGGAGCAGTACTTC
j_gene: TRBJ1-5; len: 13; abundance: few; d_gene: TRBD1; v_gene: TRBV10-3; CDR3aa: CAISGTGAQPQHF; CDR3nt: TGTGCCATCAGCGGGACAGGGGCTCAGCCCCAGCATTTT